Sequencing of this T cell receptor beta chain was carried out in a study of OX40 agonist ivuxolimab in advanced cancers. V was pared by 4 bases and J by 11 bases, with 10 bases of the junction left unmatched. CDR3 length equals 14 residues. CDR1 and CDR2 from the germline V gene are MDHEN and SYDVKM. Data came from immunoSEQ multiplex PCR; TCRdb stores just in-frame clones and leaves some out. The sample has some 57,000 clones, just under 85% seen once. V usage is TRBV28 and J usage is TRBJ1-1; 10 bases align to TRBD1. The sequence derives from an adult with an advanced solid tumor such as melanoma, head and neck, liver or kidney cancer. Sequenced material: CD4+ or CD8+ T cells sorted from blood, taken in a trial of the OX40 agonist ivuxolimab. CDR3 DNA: TGTGCCAGCAGTTCCCTGGACAGGGGGTTTCGGGCTTTCTTT. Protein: CASSSLDRGFRAFF.